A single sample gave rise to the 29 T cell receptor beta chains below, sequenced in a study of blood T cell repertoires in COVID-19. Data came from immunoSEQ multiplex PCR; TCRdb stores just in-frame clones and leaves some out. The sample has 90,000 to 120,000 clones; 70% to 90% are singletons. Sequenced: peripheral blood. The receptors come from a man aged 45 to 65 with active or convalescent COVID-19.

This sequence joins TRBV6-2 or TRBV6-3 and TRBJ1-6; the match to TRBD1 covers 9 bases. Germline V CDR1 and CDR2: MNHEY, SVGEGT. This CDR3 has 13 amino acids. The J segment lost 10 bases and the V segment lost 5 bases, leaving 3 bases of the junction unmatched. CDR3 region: CASSTDRGSPLHF. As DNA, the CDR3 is TGTGCCAGCAGTACGGACAGGGGCTCACCCCTCCACTTT.

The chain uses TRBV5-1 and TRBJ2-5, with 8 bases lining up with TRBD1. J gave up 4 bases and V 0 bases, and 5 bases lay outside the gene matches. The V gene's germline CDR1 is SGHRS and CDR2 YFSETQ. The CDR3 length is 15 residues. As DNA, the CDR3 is TGCGCCAGCAGCTTGGAACAGGGGGTGGTAGAGACCCAGTACTTC. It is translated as CASSLEQGVVETQYF. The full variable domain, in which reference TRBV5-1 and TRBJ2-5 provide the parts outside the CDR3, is KAGVTQTPRYLIKTRGQQVTLSCSPISGHRSVSWYQQTPGQGLQFLFEYFSETQRNKGNFPGRFSGRQFSNSRSEMNVSTLELGDSALYLCASSLEQGVVETQYFGPGTRLLVL.

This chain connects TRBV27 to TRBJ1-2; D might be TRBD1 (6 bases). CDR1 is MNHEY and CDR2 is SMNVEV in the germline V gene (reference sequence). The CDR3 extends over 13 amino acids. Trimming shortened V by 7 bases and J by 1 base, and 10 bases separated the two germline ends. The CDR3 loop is CASTDRNNYGYTF. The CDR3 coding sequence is TGTGCCAGCACGGACAGAAATAACTATGGCTACACCTTC.

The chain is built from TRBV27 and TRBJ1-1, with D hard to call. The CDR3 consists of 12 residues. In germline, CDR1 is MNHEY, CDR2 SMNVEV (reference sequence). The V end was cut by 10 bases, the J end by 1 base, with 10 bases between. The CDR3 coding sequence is TGTGCCACCGGGATGACGAACACTGAAGCTTTCTTT. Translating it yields CATGMTNTEAFF.

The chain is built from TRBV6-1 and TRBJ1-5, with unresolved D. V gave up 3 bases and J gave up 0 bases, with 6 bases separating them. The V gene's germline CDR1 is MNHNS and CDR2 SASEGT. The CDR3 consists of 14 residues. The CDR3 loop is CASSDSNSNQPQHF. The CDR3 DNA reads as TGTGCCAGCAGTGACAGTAATAGCAATCAGCCCCAGCATTTT.

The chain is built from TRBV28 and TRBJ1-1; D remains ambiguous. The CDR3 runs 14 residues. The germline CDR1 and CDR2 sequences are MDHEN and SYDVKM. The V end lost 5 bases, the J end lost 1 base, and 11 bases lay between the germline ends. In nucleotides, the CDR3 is TGTGCCAGCAGTCCCGGCAGGCCGAACACTGAAGCTTTCTTT. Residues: CASSPGRPNTEAFF.

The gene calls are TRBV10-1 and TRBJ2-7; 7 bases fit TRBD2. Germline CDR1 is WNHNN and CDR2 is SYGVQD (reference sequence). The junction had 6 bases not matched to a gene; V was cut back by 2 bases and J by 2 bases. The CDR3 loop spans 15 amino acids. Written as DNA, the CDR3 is TGCGCCAGCAGTGAGGGACTAGGAGGGACCTACGAGCAGTACTTC. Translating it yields CASSEGLGGTYEQYF.

CDR3 region: CASSFQGANYGYTF. CDR3 nucleotides: TGTGCCAGCAGCTTCCAGGGGGCGAACTATGGCTACACCTTC. This chain links TRBV11-1 with TRBJ1-2; TRBD1 matches 8 bases. CDR3 length: 14 amino acids. From germline, CDR1 is SGHAT and CDR2 FQDESV (reference sequence). The V segment lost 3 bases and the J segment 2 bases; nucleotides outside the gene matches: 2.

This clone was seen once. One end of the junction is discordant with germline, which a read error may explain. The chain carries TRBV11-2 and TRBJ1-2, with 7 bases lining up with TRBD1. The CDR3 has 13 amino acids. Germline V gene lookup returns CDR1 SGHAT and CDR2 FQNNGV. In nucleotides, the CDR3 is TGTGCCAGCAGCCTAGACAGGGACTATGGCTACACCTTC. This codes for CASSLDRDYGYTF.

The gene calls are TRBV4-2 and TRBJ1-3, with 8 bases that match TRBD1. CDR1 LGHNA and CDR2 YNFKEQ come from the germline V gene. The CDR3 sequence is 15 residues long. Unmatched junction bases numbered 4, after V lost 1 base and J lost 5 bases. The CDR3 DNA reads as TGTGCCAGCAGCCAAGGCCAGGGGGCTCGAAACACCATATATTTT. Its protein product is CASSQGQGARNTIYF.

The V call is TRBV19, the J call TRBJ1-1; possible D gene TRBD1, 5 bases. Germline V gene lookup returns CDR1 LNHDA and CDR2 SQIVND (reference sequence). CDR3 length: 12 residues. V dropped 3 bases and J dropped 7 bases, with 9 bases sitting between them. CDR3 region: CASSMTGGEAFF. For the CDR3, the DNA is TGTGCCAGTAGTATGACCGGGGGTGAAGCTTTCTTT.

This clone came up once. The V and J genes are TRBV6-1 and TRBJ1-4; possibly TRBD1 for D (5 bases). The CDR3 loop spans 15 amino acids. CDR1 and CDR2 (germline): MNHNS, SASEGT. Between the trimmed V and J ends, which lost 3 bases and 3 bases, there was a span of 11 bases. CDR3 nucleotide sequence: TGTGCCAGCAGTGACCCCTCGGGGGCTAATGAAAAACTGTTTTTT. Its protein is CASSDPSGANEKLFF.

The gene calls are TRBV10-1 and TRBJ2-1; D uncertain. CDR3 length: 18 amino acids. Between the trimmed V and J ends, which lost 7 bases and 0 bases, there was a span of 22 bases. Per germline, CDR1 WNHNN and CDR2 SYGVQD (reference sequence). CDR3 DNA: TGCGCCAGCATTTCCACTCAAACCACCCACAGCTCCTACAATGAGCAGTTCTTC. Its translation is CASISTQTTHSSYNEQFF.

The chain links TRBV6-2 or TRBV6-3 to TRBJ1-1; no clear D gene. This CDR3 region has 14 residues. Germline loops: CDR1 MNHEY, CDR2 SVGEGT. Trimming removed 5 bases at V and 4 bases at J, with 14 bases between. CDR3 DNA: TGTGCCAGCAGTCGACCGGGGTCGGGCACTGAAGCTTTCTTT. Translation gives CASSRPGSGTEAFF.

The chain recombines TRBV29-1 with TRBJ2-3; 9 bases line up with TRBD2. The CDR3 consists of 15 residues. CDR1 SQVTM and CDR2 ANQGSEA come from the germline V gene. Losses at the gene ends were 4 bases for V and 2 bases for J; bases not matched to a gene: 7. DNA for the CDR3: TGCAGCGTTGGGCGGGAGGGCCCCATCACAGATACGCAGTATTTT. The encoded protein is CSVGREGPITDTQYF.

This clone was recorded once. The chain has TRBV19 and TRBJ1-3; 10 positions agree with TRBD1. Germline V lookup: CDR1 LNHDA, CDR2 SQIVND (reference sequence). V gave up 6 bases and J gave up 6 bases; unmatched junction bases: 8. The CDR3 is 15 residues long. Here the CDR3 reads CASRASGTGVNTIYF. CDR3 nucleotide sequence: TGTGCCAGTAGAGCTTCCGGGACAGGGGTAAACACCATATATTTT.

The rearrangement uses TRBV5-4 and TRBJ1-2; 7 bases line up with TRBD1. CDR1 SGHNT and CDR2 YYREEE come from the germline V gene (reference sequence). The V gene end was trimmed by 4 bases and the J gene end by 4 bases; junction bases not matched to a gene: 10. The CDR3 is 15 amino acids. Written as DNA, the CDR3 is TGTGCCAGCAGCCTCTCCGACAGGGCCGTCTATGGCTACACCTTC. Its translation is CASSLSDRAVYGYTF.

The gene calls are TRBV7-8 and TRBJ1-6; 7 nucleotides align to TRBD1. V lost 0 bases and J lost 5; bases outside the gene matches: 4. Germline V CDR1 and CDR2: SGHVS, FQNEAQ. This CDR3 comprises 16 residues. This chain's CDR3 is CASSLASGGNNSPLHF. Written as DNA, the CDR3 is TGTGCCAGCAGCTTAGCGTCAGGGGGGAATAATTCACCCCTCCACTTT.

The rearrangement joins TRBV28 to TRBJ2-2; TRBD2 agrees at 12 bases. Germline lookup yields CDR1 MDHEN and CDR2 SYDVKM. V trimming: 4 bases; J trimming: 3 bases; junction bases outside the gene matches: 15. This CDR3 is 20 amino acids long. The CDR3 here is CASSSPVETSGRGYTGELFF. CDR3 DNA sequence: TGTGCCAGCAGTTCCCCCGTTGAGACTAGCGGGAGAGGGTACACCGGGGAGCTGTTTTTT.

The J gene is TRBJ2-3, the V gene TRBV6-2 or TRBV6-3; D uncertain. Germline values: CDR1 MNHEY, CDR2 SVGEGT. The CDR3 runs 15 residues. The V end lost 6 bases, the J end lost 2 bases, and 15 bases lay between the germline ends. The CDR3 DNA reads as TGTGCCAGCAGCCCCCCGCGCGGCAACACAGATACGCAGTATTTT. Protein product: CASSPPRGNTDTQYF.

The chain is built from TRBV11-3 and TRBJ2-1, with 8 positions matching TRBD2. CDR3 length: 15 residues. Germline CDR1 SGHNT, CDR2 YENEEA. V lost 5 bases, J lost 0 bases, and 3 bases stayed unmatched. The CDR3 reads CASSSGGSSYNEQFF. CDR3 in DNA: TGTGCCAGCAGCAGCGGGGGCAGCTCCTACAATGAGCAGTTCTTC.

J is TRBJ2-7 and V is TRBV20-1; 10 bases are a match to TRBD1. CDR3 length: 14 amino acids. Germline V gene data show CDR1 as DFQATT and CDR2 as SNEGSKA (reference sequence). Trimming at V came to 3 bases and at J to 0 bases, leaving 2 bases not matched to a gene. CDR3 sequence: CSASRTGGSYEQYF. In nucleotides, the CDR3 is TGCAGTGCTAGTAGGACAGGGGGCTCCTACGAGCAGTACTTC.

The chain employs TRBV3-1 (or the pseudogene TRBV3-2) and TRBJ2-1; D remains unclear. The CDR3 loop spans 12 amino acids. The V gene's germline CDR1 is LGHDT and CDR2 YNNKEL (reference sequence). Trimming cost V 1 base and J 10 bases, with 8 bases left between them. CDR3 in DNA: TGTGCCAGCAGCCAAGGGGCGTCCGAGCAGTTCTTC. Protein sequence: CASSQGASEQFF.

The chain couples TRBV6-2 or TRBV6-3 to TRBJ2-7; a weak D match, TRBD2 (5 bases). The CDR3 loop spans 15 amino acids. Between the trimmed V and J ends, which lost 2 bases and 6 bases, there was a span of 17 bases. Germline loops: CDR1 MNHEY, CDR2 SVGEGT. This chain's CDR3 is CASSYPHAGNGEQYF. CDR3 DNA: TGTGCCAGCAGTTACCCCCATGCGGGTAACGGCGAGCAGTACTTC.

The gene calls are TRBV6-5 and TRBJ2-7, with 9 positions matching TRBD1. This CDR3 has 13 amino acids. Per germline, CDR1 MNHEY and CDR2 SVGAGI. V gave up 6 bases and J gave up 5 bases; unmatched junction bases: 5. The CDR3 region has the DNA TGTGCCAGCAGATTGGGACAGGGAAACGAGCAGTACTTC. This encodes CASRLGQGNEQYF.

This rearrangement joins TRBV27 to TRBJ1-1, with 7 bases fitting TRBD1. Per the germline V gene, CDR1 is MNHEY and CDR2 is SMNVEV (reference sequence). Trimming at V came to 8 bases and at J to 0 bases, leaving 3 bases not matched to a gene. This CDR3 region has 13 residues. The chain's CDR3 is CASGDRMNTEAFF. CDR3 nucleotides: TGTGCCAGCGGGGACAGAATGAACACTGAAGCTTTCTTT.

For the CDR3, the DNA is TGTGCCAGCAGTGAGAGCGGGATTTGGAATGAGCAGTTCTTC. Amino acids: CASSESGIWNEQFF. J is TRBJ2-1 and V is TRBV25-1, with TRBD2 matching over 7 bases. This CDR3 region has 14 residues. The V gene's germline CDR1 is MGHDK and CDR2 SYGVNS. V was pared by 3 bases and J by 7 bases, with 6 bases of the junction left unmatched.

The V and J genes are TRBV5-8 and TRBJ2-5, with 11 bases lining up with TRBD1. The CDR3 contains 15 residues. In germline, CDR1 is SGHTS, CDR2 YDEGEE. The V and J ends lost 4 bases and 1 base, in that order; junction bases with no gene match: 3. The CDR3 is CASSPGTGGQETQYF. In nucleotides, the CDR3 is TGTGCCAGCAGCCCGGGGACAGGGGGCCAAGAGACCCAGTACTTC. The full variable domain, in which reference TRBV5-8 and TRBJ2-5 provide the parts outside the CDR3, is EAGVTQSPTHLIKTRGQQATLRCSPISGHTSVYWYQQALGLGLQFLLWYDEGEERNRGNFPPRFSGRQFPNYSSELNVNALELEDSALYLCASSPGTGGQETQYFGPGTRLLVL.

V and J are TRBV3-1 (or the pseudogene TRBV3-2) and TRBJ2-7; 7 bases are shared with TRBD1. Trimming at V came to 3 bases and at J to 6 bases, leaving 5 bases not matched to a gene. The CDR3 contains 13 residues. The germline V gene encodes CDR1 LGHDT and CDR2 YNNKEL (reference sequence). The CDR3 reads CASSHPSGGEQYF. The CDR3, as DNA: TGTGCCAGCAGCCACCCTTCAGGGGGCGAGCAGTACTTC.